This T cell receptor (beta chain) was observed in a study of cytomegalovirus exposure and HLA in healthy donors. Study-level information: One earlier analysis, a look at 200 million or so T cells, found some 120 million unique TCR beta sequences.

PCR amplification relied on 60 Vbeta primers (plus 13 Jbeta primers). TCRdb's copy holds only in-frame clones and misses some; the assay was immunoSEQ multiplex PCR. The repertoire holds 150,000 to 200,000 clones, with roughly three quarters as singletons. The germline V and J ends were trimmed by 0 bases and 3 bases, with 18 bases remaining between them. The CDR3 has 17 amino acids. The V gene's germline CDR1 is LNHNV and CDR2 YYDKDF (reference sequence). The receptor's source is a woman aged 45 to 65 in good health and CMV-seropositive. The chain couples TRBV15 to TRBJ2-7; D unresolved. The sequencing sample was made of PBMCs. The CDR3: CATSRDRSGSFGYEQYF. The CDR3 nucleotides are TGTGCCACCAGCAGAGACCGCTCCGGGTCCTTCGGCTACGAGCAGTACTTC.